The T cell receptor beta chain described here comes from a study of T-cell reconstitution after alpha-beta-depleted transplantation in children. Whole-study results and caveats: Newly produced T cells mostly provided counts and TCRbeta diversity after one year, as hyperexpanded clones declined.

J was trimmed by 7 bases and V by 5 bases; bases with no gene match: 13. This CDR3 region has 17 residues. Germline lookup yields CDR1 SGHTA and CDR2 FQGTGA. On this clonotype itself: Its specificity is unknown.

Construction of the TCRbeta library involved unique molecular identifiers. MiXCR, applied by TCRdb to the PCR reads, yields one record per CDR3 protein. This table holds 540,000 or so distinct CDR3 sequences, under 30% found once. The chain uses TRBV7-3 and TRBJ2-1, with 11 bases identical to TRBD1. The source was PBMCs, mostly from graft donor cells, collected 360 days after TCRalphabeta/CD19-depleted stem cell transplant. The receptor was derived from a boy under two years old who had a stem cell transplant for acute myeloid leukemia, so the T cells may come from the graft donor. CDR3 loop: CASSHGQGALSRNEQFF. The CDR3 DNA is TGTGCCAGCAGCCACGGACAGGGGGCACTCTCTAGGAATGAGCAGTTCTTC.